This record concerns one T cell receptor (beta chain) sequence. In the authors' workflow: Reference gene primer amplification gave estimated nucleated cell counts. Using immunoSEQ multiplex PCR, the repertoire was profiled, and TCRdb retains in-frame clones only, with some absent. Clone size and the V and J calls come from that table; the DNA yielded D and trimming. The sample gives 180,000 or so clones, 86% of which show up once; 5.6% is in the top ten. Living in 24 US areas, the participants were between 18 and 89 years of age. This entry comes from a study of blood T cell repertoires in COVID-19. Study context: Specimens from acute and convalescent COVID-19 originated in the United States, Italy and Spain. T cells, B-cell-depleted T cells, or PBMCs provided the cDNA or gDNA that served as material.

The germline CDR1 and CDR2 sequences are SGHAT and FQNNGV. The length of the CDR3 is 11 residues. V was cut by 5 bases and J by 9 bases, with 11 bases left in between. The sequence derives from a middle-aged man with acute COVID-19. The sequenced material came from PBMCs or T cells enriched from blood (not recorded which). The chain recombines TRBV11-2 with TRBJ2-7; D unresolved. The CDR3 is CASSPERGQYF. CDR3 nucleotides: TGTGCCAGCAGCCCGGAGCGTGGGCAGTACTTC.